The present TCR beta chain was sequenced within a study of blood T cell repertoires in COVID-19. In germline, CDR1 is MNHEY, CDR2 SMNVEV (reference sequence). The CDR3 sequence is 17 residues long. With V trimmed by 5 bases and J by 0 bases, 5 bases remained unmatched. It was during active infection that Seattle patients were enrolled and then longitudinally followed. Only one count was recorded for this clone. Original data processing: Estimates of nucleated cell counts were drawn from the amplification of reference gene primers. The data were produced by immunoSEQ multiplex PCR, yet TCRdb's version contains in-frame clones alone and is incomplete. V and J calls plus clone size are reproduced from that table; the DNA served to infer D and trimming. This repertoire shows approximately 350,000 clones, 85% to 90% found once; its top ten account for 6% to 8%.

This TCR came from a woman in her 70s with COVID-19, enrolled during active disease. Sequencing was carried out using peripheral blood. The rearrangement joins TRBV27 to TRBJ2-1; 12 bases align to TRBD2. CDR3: CASSTSGGPISYNEQFF. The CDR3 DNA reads TGTGCCAGCAGTACTAGCGGGGGGCCGATCTCCTACAATGAGCAGTTCTTC.